This T cell receptor (beta chain) is drawn from a study of blood T cell repertoires in COVID-19. Study background: There were acute and convalescent COVID-19 samples, and they came from the United States, Italy and Spain. T cells, B-cell-depleted T cells, or PBMCs provided the cDNA or gDNA that served as material.

The table lists this clone with a count of one. V lost 4 bases, J lost 6 bases, and 10 bases lay in between. From germline, CDR1 is SGHTS and CDR2 YDEGEE. This CDR3 is built from 12 residues. Methods used by the authors: Quantification of nucleated cells was approximated via reference gene primer amplification. TCRdb keeps only in-frame clones here, not all; method: immunoSEQ multiplex PCR. V, J and clone size are those of that table, while D and trimming were read from the DNA. Found here are 84,000 or so clones, 75% to 90% of them singletons; the top ten hold approximately 13%. V usage is TRBV5-8 and J usage is TRBJ1-1, with a possible D match to TRBD1 (5 bases). The sample taken for sequencing was peripheral blood. This TCR was sampled from a human donor in a cohort sampled during active COVID-19. CDR3 residues: CASSPRTPEAFF. CDR3 DNA: TGTGCCAGCAGCCCTCGGACACCTGAAGCTTTCTTT.